The rows below give T cell receptor beta chains drawn from one sample of a study of shared clonotypes between healthy human individuals. Repertoires were generated with immunoSEQ multiplex PCR, while TCRdb's copy carries only in-frame clones and drops some. This sample has about 460,000 clones, with approximately 77% found just once. The material sequenced was PBMCs. The receptors were gathered from a woman in her forties in good health. Some clones in this sample may be carry-over from other donors' samples. The conserved cysteine and the conserved F or W are not part of the CDR3 here. A D gene is named only where the DNA matches it firmly.

>TRBV18|TRBD1|12
ASSPITGVTEAF
>TRBV7-9|-|11
ASSLFPNTEAF
>TRBV4-1|-|10
ASSLRGDTQY
>TRBV30|-|10
AWSLGRAEAF
>TRBV30|-|10
AWSEQAGGYT
>TRBV7-2|TRBD1|13
ASSNRGSGANVLT
>TRBV5-4|-|13
ASSSRGGSSYEQY
>TRBV5-1|-|11
ASSLGMEGEAF
>TRBV27|-|11
ASRGAPDSPLH
>TRBV10-3|TRBD1|13
AISERTGQTDTQY
>TRBV28|TRBD2|13
ASSGASGTMYEQY
>TRBV7-2|TRBD2|12
ASSSTSGRYEQY
>TRBV6-1|-|10
ASSGNWAEAF
>TRBV27|TRBD1|13
ASSPWTGSDYGYT
>TRBV6-6|-|10
ASSTEWYEQY
>TRBV19|TRBD1|13
ASSRAATGAWEQY
>TRBV28|-|11
ARTTSRFNEQF
>TRBV2|-|13
ASAPSAGRTWEQY
>TRBV6-1|-|13
ASRAIIGTGYEQY